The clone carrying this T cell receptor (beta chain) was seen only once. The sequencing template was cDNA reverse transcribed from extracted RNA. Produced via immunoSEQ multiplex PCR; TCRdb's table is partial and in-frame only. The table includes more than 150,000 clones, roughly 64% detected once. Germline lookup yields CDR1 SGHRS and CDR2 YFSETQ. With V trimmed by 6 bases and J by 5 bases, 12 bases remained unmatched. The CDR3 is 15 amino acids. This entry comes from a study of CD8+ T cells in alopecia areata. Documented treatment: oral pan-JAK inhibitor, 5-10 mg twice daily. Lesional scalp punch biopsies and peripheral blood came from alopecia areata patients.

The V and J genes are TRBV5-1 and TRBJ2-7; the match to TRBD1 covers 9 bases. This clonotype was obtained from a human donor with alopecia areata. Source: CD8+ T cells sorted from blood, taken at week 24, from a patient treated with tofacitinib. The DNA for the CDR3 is TGCGCCAGCACCTCCCCAGGGACAGGGCTCAACGAGCAGTACTTC. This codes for CASTSPGTGLNEQYF. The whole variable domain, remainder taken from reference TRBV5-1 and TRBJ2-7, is KAGVTQTPRYLIKTRGQQVTLSCSPISGHRSVSWYQQTPGQGLQFLFEYFSETQRNKGNFPGRFSGRQFSNSRSEMNVSTLELGDSALYLCASTSPGTGLNEQYFGPGTRLTVT.